What follows are 21 T cell receptor beta chains derived from one specimen sequenced in a study of tissue T cells after allogeneic stem cell transplantation. The repertoire was sequenced with immunoSEQ multiplex PCR; TCRdb's copy has only in-frame clones and lacks some. The profile covers about 48,000 clones, with approximately 73% appearing a single time and 0.45% to 0.7% taken by the ten largest. Sequencing input: sorted cells pooled from one or two spleens. The receptors derive from a pool of C57BL/6 mice in good health.

A note on this clone: Gene names and germline match the mouse. The CDR3 DNA, read in part, is TGTGCCAGCAGCCTTGGGACTGGCTCCTATGAACAGTAC. Translating gives CASSLGTGSYEQY. The full CDR3 protein reads CASSLGTGSYEQYF. The chain is built from TRBV14 and TRBJ2-7; 8 nucleotides agree with TRBD2. The read falls 1 residue short of the CDR3 end, and the missing part is taken from the germline J gene. This CDR3 is 14 amino acids long. After removal of 5 bases from V and 0 bases from J, the junction contained 4 bases not matched to a gene. In germline, CDR1 is SGHDT, CDR2 FRDEAV.

A note on this clone: Gene names denote mouse genes. The read terminates 1 residue ahead of where the CDR3 ends, so the germline J gene completes it. The chain links TRBV2 to TRBJ2-3; D is ambiguous. Germline V gives CDR1 LGHNA, CDR2 YSYQKL. The V end was cut by 3 bases, the J end by 0 bases, with 7 bases between. This CDR3 is 14 amino acids long. CDR3 DNA, as far as it was read: TGTGCCAGCAGCCAGACAACTAGTGCAGAAACGCTGTAT. It translates to CASSQTTSAETLY. The complete CDR3 sequence is CASSQTTSAETLYF.

Remarks on this clone: The listed genes are named as in mouse. Coverage ceases 1 residue before the CDR3 finishes, and the germline J gene fills in the end. The chain combines TRBV12-2 with TRBJ1-2; no firm D call. With 4 bases removed from V and 0 bases from J, the gap between germline ends came to 5 bases. CDR3 length: 12 amino acids. Germline V gene sequence: CDR1 SGHLS, CDR2 HYDKME. Incomplete CDR3 DNA: TGTGCCAGCTCCCCAGCAAACTCCGACTACACC. Translation gives CASSPANSDYT. The whole CDR3 reads CASSPANSDYTF.

As concerns this clone: Genes and germline come from the mouse. The read finishes 1 residue shy of the CDR3 end, and the germline J gene is used to complete it. This chain links TRBV12-1 with TRBJ2-5, with D maybe TRBD2 (7 bases). This CDR3 has 14 amino acids. The V end lost 3 bases, the J end lost 0 bases, and 9 bases lay between the germline ends. The germline V gene encodes CDR1 SGHSN and CDR2 HYEKVE. CDR3 DNA, as far as it was read: TGTGCCAGCTCTGGGGGGCGTAACCAAGACACCCAGTAC. Amino acid sequence: CASSGGRNQDTQY. The whole CDR3 protein reads CASSGGRNQDTQYF. Full variable domain (rest looked up from reference TRBV12-1 and TRBJ2-5): DSGVVQSPRHIIKEKGGRSVLTCIPISGHSNVVWYQQTLGKELKFLIQHYEKVERDKGFLPSRFSVQQFDDYHSEMNMSALELEDSAMYFCASSGGRNQDTQYFGPGTRLLVL.

As for this clone: Gene names refer to mouse genes. The read gets to within 1 residue of the CDR3 end, and the germline J gene fills in the rest. This chain uses TRBV29 with TRBJ2-5; D is possibly TRBD2 (6 bases). This CDR3 contains 10 residues. V gave up 7 bases and J gave up 8 bases, with 7 bases separating them. Germline lookup yields CDR1 MSHET and CDR2 SYDVDS. The CDR3 is CASTGGTQYF. The covered CDR3 bases are TGTGCTAGCACGGGGGGCACCCAGTAC.

This clone was found once. Gene names and germline refer to mouse. The read finishes 1 residue shy of the CDR3 end, and the germline J gene is used to complete it. V is TRBV20 and J is TRBJ1-2; 9 nucleotides match TRBD1. The germline CDR1 and CDR2 sequences are GFQATS and STVNSAI. The CDR3 sequence is 14 residues long. V shed 1 base, J shed 0 bases, and the junction held 0 bases outside the gene matches. CDR3 residues: CGARGQGANSDYTF. CDR3 bases read: TGTGGTGCTAGGGGACAGGGGGCAAACTCCGACTACACC.

Note on this clone: Gene names are the mouse ones. The observed sequence ends 1 residue before the CDR3 terminus, with the missing tail filled in from the germline J gene. The chain joins TRBV2 to TRBJ2-7; D gene ambiguous. Trimming removed 3 bases at V and 0 bases at J, with 9 bases between. The CDR3 has 14 residues. The V gene's germline CDR1 is LGHNA and CDR2 YSYQKL. The CDR3 loop reads CASSQPRSSYEQYF. The CDR3 bases that were read are TGTGCCAGCAGCCAGCCAAGGAGCTCCTATGAACAGTAC.

Remarks on this clone: Each gene name is a mouse one. The read gets to within 1 residue of the CDR3 end, and the germline J gene fills in the rest. The V gene is TRBV4, the J gene TRBJ2-4, with D perhaps matching TRBD2 (6 bases). V dropped 5 bases and J dropped 4 bases, with 7 bases sitting between them. CDR1 is LGHDT, CDR2 YNNKQL, per germline (reference sequence). This CDR3 region has 12 residues. The part of the CDR3 DNA that was read is TGTGCCAGCAGCCACTGGGAAAACACCTTGTAC. This gives the protein CASSHWENTLY. The whole CDR3 reads CASSHWENTLYF.

Comment on this clone: Genes and germline are mouse. The CDR3 end falls 1 residue outside the read, so it is completed with the germline J gene. The chain uses TRBV2 and TRBJ2-2; 8 nucleotides agree with TRBD2. Germline assignment: CDR1 LGHNA and CDR2 YSYQKL. The V and J ends lost 0 bases and 4 bases, in that order; junction bases with no gene match: 4. The CDR3 covers 16 residues. This CDR3 is CASSQELGGGTGQLYF. The sequenced part of the CDR3 DNA is TGTGCCAGCAGCCAAGAGCTGGGGGGAGGCACCGGGCAGCTCTAC.

Remarks on this clone: Gene names are mouse gene names. The CDR3 bases that were read are TGTGCCAGCAGTGATGTTTCAAACACCTTGTAC. It is translated as CASSDVSNTLY. The full CDR3 protein reads CASSDVSNTLYF. V usage is TRBV13-1 and J usage is TRBJ2-4; D gene uncertain. The sequenced fragment ends 1 residue before the CDR3 boundary, so the rest is inferred from the germline J gene. Germline V gene data show CDR1 as NSHNY and CDR2 as SYGAGN. This CDR3 spans 12 amino acids. Trimming pared 0 bases from V and 5 bases from J, leaving 4 bases between.

Remarks on this clone: Gene names and germline match the mouse. The read ends 1 residue early relative to the CDR3; the germline J gene fills the gap. V gene TRBV3 combines with J gene TRBJ2-7; the match to TRBD2 covers 9 bases. V trimming: 1 base; J trimming: 0 bases; junction bases outside the gene matches: 1. Germline V gene sequence: CDR1 SNHLY, CDR2 FYNGKV (reference sequence). This CDR3 spans 15 amino acids. The sequenced part of the CDR3 DNA is TGTGCCAGCAGCTTAGACTGGGGGGCCTCCTATGAACAGTAC. Translating it yields CASSLDWGASYEQY. The CDR3 reads in full as CASSLDWGASYEQYF. The whole variable domain, filled in from reference TRBV3 and TRBJ2-7, reads GPKVLQIPSHQIIDMGQMVTLNCDPVSNHLYFYWYKQILGQQMEFLVNFYNGKVMEKSKLFKDQFSVERPDGSYFTLKIQPTALEDSAVYFCASSLDWGASYEQYFGPGTRLTVL.

Concerning this clone itself: Gene names denote mouse genes. CDR3 loop: CASSQADWGDEQYF. CDR3 DNA (partial): TGTGCCAGCAGCCAAGCGGACTGGGGGGACGAACAGTAC. The V call is TRBV2, the J call TRBJ2-7; 11 bases match TRBD2. The read terminates 1 residue before the CDR3 end, so the remaining end is supplied by the germline J gene. V lost 1 base, J lost 7 bases, and 3 bases stayed unmatched. CDR3 size: 14 residues. The germline gives CDR1 LGHNA, CDR2 YSYQKL.

As to this clone: Mouse names are used for the genes. Sequencing ends 1 residue short of the CDR3 end; the germline J gene provides the rest. The chain has TRBV3 and TRBJ2-7; D may be TRBD2 (6 bases). This CDR3 is 14 amino acids long. V was pared by 1 base and J by 3 bases, with 10 bases between. The V gene's germline CDR1 is SNHLY and CDR2 FYNGKV (reference sequence). The sequenced part of the CDR3 DNA is TGTGCCAGCAGCTTAGGGGCTGGGGTCTATGAACAGTAC. Encoded protein: CASSLGAGVYEQY. The entire CDR3 protein reads CASSLGAGVYEQYF.

As to this clone: The gene names given are mouse names. CDR3 region: CASGSRDWEYEQYF. The sequenced part of the CDR3 DNA is TGTGCCAGCGGCTCCCGGGACTGGGAATATGAACAGTAC. The chain uses TRBV13-2 and TRBJ2-7; 9 bases match TRBD2. Coverage ceases 1 residue before the CDR3 finishes, and the germline J gene fills in the end. This CDR3 is built from 14 residues. Germline V gene lookup returns CDR1 NNHNN and CDR2 SYGAGS (reference sequence). J gave up 4 bases and V 5 bases, and 7 bases lay outside the gene matches.

About this clone: Mouse names are used for the genes. The DNA ends 1 residue before the CDR3 does, and the rest of the CDR3 is filled in from the germline J gene. The chain employs TRBV31 and TRBJ2-3, with 8 bases matching TRBD2. Looked up from germline, CDR1 is GKSSPN and CDR2 is SITVG. The CDR3 loop spans 14 amino acids. J lost 3 bases, V lost 0 bases, and 2 bases had no gene match. The CDR3 is CAWSLAGGAETLYF. The CDR3 bases that were read are TGTGCCTGGAGTCTAGCTGGGGGGGCAGAAACGCTGTAT.

With respect to this clone: Genes and germline come from the mouse. Coverage ceases 1 residue before the CDR3 finishes, and the germline J gene fills in the end. This chain connects TRBV5 to TRBJ2-3, with 9 bases fitting TRBD1. Germline CDR1 and CDR2: LGHNA and YNLKQL (reference sequence). Unmatched junction bases numbered 8, after V lost 4 bases and J lost 3 bases. The CDR3 sequence is 16 residues long. The CDR3 sequence: CASSPHRGREAETLYF. CDR3 bases read: TGTGCCAGCAGCCCCCACAGGGGGCGCGAGGCAGAAACGCTGTAT.

With regard to this clone: The gene symbols are mouse symbols. The read gets to within 1 residue of the CDR3 end, and the germline J gene fills in the rest. Distinct nucleotide sequences in the sample also encode this CDR3. The rearrangement links TRBV13-2 to TRBJ2-5; TRBD2 might be the D (5 bases). Germline V gene data show CDR1 as NNHNN and CDR2 as SYGAGS (reference sequence). This CDR3 contains 12 residues. V was trimmed by 0 bases and J by 6 bases, leaving 5 bases between them. CDR3: CASGDAGDTQYF. The CDR3 bases that were read are TGTGCCAGCGGTGATGCTGGGGACACCCAGTAC.

A word on this clone: The gene names given are mouse names. The part of the CDR3 DNA that was read is TGTGCCAGCTCTCCCGGGGGCCACACCTTGTAC. It encodes CASSPGGHTLY. The whole CDR3 sequence reads CASSPGGHTLYF. This chain uses TRBV12-1 with TRBJ2-4; D tentatively fits TRBD1 or TRBD2 (6 bases each). The CDR3 end lies 1 residue beyond the end of the read and is filled in from the germline J gene. Germline lookup yields CDR1 SGHSN and CDR2 HYEKVE. The CDR3 extends over 12 amino acids. The V end was cut by 2 bases, the J end by 7 bases, with 9 bases between.

With regard to this clone: All gene names here are mouse names. The CDR3 goes on 1 residue after the read ends, and that part is filled in from the germline J gene. The rearrangement joins TRBV13-2 to TRBJ2-7, with 7 bases identical to TRBD2. The J segment lost 1 base and the V segment lost 6 bases, leaving 1 base of the junction unmatched. Germline-derived CDR1 and CDR2 are NNHNN and SYGAGS (reference sequence). This CDR3 is built from 12 residues. CDR3 region: CASDWGSYEQYF. Incomplete CDR3 DNA: TGTGCCAGCGACTGGGGTTCCTATGAACAGTAC.

This clone was seen a few times. The gene names given are mouse names. The read terminates 1 residue before the CDR3 end, so the remaining end is supplied by the germline J gene. This chain joins TRBV31 and TRBJ2-7, with TRBD2 matching over 10 bases. Unmatched junction bases numbered 0, after V lost 3 bases and J lost 7 bases. CDR3 size: 11 residues. Germline V lookup: CDR1 GKSSPN, CDR2 SITVG. The sequenced part of the CDR3 DNA is TGTGCCTGGAGGGGACTGGGGGAACAGTAC. Translating gives CAWRGLGEQY. The CDR3, in full, reads CAWRGLGEQYF. The entire variable domain, with the rest obtained from reference TRBV31 and TRBJ2-7, is as follows: AQTIHQWPVAEIKAVGSPLSLGCTIKGKSSPNLYWYWQATGGTLQQLFYSITVGQVESVVQLNLSASRPKDDQFILSTEKLLLSHSGFYLCAWRGLGEQYFGPGTRLTVL.

Comment on this clone: Genes and germline are mouse. The CDR3 is cut off 1 residue early in the read; its end comes from the germline J gene. This rearrangement joins TRBV4 to TRBJ2-3, with TRBD2 matching 8 bases. The CDR3 contains 15 residues. J was trimmed by 3 bases and V by 4 bases; bases with no gene match: 6. Germline V gene sequence: CDR1 LGHDT, CDR2 YNNKQL (reference sequence). CDR3 amino acids: CASSFWGAGAETLYF. The sequenced CDR3 bases are TGTGCCAGCAGCTTCTGGGGGGCTGGAGCAGAAACGCTGTAT.